A selection of T cell receptor beta chains follows, all from one sample in a study of T cell responses to AZD1222 COVID-19 vaccine. The method was immunoSEQ multiplex PCR; TCRdb's version includes in-frame clones alone and lacks a portion of them. The data hold approximately 190,000 clones, with almost 95% observed a single time. Sequencing used peripheral blood, obtained on day 0 of AZD1222 vaccination. Source of these receptors: an adult in good health. The CDR3 runs from the conserved cysteine through the conserved F or W. A D gene is named only where the DNA matches it firmly. Where a row states a size, it is once, few, many or the class of an expanded clone; other rows omit it.

>.|.|TRBV27|TRBJ2-1
CASSLSGWGRGGGTVQFF
TGTGCCAGCAGTTTATCGGGTTGGGGACGAGGGGGTGGAACGGTGCAGTTCTTC
>.|few|TRBV10-3|TRBJ1-6
CAISSRDGDNSPLHF
TGTGCCATCAGTTCCCGGGACGGAGATAATTCACCCCTCCACTTT
>TRBD1|.|TRBV6-4|TRBJ1-2
CASSGTGSNGYTF
TGTGCCAGCAGCGGGACAGGGTCAAATGGCTACACCTTC
>.|once|TRBV3-1/TRBV3-2|TRBJ2-2
CASSPRLGELFF
TGTGCCAGCAGCCCTAGACTCGGGGAGCTGTTTTTT
>.|.|TRBV18|TRBJ2-5
CASSPKETQYF
TGTGCCAGCTCACCCAAAGAGACCCAGTACTTC
>TRBD2|.|TRBV12-3/TRBV12-4|TRBJ2-7
CASGAGGYEQYF
TGTGCCAGCGGAGCGGGAGGCTACGAGCAGTACTTC
>TRBD1|.|TRBV5-1|TRBJ1-6
CASSSDRDLLHF
TGCGCCAGCAGCTCCGACAGGGATCTCCTCCACTTT
>TRBD2|.|TRBV4-3|TRBJ2-7
CASSQASGASSYEQYF
TGCGCCAGCAGCCAAGCCAGCGGGGCGAGCTCCTACGAGCAGTACTTC
>.|.|TRBV27|TRBJ2-7
CASSSNLRTDAYEQYF
TGTGCCAGCAGTTCGAATCTGCGAACAGATGCCTACGAGCAGTACTTC
>.|.|TRBV7-2|TRBJ2-2
CASSSQRGRAGELFF
TGTGCCAGCAGCTCGCAGAGGGGTCGGGCCGGGGAGCTGTTTTTT
>TRBD1|.|TRBV28|TRBJ1-2
CASSRDRGTIGYTF
TGTGCCAGCAGTCGGGACAGGGGGACTATCGGCTACACCTTC
>.|.|TRBV2|TRBJ2-6
CASSEAQGGYSGANVLTF
TGTGCCAGCAGTGAAGCCCAGGGGGGCTACTCTGGGGCCAACGTCCTGACTTTC